Listed here is a single T cell receptor (beta chain). The data were produced by immunoSEQ multiplex PCR, yet TCRdb's version contains in-frame clones alone and is incomplete. The table includes roughly 2.4 million clones, approximately 96% detected once. CDR1 is MNHNY and CDR2 is SVGAGI in the germline V gene (reference sequence). The trim removed 8 bases at V and 4 bases at J, leaving 3 bases unmatched. The CDR3 contains 13 residues. The sample is drawn from a study of shared clonotypes between healthy human individuals. The sequence came from a man between 18 and 35 years old in good health. This chain uses TRBV6-6 with TRBJ2-5; 11 positions match TRBD2. Sample: naive CD4+ T cells sorted from blood. Subset specified: CD45RA+ positively selected. The chain's CDR3 is CASRLAGRETQYF. CDR3 sequence (DNA): TGTGCCAGCCGACTAGCGGGGCGAGAGACCCAGTACTTC.